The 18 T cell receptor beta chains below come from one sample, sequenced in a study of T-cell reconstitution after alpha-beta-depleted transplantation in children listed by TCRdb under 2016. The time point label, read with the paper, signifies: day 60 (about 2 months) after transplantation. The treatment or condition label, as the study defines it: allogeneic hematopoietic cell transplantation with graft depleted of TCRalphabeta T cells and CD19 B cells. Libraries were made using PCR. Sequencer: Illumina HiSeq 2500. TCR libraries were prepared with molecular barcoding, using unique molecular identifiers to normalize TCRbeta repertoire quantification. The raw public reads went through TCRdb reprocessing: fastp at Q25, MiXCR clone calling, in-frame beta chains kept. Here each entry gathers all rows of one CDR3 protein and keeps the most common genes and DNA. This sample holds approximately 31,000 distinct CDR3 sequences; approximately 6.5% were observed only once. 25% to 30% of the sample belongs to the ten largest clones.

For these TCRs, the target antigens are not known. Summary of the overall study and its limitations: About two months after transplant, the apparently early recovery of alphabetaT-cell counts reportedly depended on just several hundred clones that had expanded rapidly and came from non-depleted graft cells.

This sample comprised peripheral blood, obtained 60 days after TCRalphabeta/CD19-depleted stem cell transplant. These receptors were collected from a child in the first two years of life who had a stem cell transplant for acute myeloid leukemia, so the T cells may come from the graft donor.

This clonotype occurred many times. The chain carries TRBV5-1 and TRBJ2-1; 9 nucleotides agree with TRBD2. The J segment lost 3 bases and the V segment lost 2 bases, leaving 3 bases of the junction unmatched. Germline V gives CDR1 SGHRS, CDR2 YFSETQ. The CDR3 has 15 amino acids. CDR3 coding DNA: TGCGCCAGCAGCTTTAGGCGGGAGGGCTACAATGAGCAGTTCTTC. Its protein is CASSFRREGYNEQFF. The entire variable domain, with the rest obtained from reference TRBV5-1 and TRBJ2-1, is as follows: KAGVTQTPRYLIKTRGQQVTLSCSPISGHRSVSWYQQTPGQGLQFLFEYFSETQRNKGNFPGRFSGRQFSNSRSEMNVSTLELGDSALYLCASSFRREGYNEQFFGPGTRLTVL.

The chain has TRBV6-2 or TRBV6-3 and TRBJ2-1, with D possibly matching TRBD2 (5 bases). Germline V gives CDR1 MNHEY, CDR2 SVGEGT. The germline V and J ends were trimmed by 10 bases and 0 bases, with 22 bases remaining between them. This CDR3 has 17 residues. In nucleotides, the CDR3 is TGTGCCACCCTCCCGGAGCGGTTAAAGAGCTCCTACAATGAGCAGTTCTTC. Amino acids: CATLPERLKSSYNEQFF.

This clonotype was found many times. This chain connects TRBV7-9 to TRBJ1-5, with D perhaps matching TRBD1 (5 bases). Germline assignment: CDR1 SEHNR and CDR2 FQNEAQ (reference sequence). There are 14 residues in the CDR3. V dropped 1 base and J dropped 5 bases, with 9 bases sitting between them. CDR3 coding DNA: TGTGCCAGCAGCTTAGGGGGCCCCTATCAGCCCCAGCATTTT. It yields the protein CASSLGGPYQPQHF.

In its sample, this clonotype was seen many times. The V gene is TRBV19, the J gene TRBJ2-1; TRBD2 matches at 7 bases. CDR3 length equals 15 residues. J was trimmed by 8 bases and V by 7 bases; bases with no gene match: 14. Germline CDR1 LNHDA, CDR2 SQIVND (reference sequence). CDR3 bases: TGTGCCAGTACCAACCCGGGACTAAGTACCGATGAGCAGTTCTTC. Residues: CASTNPGLSTDEQFF.

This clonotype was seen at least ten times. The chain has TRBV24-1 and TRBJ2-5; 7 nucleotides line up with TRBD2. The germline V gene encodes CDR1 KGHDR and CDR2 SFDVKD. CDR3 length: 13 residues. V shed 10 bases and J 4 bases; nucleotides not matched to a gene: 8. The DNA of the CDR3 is TGTGCCACTTGGGGGGGTGGAGCAGAGACCCAGTACTTC. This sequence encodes CATWGGGAETQYF.

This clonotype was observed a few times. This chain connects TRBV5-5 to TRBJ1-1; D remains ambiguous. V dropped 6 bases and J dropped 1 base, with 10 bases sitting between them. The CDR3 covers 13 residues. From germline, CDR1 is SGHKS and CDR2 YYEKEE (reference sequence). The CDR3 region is CASKREGNTEAFF. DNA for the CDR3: TGTGCCAGCAAAAGAGAGGGGAACACTGAAGCTTTCTTT.

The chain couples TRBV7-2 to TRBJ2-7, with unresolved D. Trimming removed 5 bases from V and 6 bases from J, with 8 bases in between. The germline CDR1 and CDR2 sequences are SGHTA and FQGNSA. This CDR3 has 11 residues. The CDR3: CASSPLVEQYF. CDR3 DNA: TGTGCCAGCAGCCCGCTTGTCGAGCAGTACTTC.

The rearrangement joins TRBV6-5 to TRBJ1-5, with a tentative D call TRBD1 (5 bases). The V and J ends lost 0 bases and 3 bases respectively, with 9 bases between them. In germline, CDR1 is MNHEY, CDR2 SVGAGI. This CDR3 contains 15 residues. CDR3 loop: CASSYSKGANQPQHF. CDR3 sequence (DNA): TGTGCCAGCAGTTACTCGAAAGGGGCCAATCAGCCCCAGCATTTT.

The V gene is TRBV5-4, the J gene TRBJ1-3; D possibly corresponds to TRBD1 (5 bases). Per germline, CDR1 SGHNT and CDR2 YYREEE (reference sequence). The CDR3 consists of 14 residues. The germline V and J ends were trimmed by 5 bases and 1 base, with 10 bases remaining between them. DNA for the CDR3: TGTGCCAGCAGTAAGGGGTTATCTGGAAACACCATATATTTT. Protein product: CASSKGLSGNTIYF.

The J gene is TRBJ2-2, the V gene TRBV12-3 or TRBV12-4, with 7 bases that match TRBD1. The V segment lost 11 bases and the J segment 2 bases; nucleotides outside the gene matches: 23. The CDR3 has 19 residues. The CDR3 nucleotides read TGTGCCTTCTGTTTAGAGGTGGGCGCCCGGGACAGTAACACCGGGGAGCTGTTTTTT. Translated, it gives CAFCLEVGARDSNTGELFF.

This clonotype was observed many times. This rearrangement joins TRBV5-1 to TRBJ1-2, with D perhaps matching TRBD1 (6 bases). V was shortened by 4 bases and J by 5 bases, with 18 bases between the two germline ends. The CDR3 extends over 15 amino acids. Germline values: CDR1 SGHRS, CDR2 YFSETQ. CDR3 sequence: CASSLELGHPYGYTF. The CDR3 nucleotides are TGCGCCAGCAGCCTGGAGCTGGGACACCCTTATGGCTACACCTTC.

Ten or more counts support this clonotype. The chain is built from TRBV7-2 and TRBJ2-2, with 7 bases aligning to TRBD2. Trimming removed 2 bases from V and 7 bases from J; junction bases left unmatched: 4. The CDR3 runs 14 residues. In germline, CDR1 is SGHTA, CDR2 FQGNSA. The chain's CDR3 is CASSLWGRDGELFF. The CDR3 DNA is TGTGCCAGCAGCTTATGGGGGAGGGACGGGGAGCTGTTTTTT. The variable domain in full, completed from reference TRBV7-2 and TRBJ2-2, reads GAGVSQSPSNKVTEKGKDVELRCDPISGHTALYWYRQSLGQGLEFLIYFQGNSAPDKSGLPSDRFSAERTGGSVSTLTIQRTQQEDSAVYLCASSLWGRDGELFFGEGSRLTVL.

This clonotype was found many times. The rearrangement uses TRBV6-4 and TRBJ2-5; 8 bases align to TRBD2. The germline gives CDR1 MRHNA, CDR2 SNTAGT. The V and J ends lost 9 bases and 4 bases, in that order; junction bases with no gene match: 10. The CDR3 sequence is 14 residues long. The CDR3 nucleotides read TGTGCCAGACCCGGACTAGCCCACCGAGAGACCCAGTACTTC. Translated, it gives CARPGLAHRETQYF.

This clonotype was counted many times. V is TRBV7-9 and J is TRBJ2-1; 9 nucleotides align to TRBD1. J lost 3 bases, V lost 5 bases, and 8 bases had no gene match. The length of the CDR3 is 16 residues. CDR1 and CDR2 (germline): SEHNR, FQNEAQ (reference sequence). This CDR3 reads CASSPTGGRLYNEQFF. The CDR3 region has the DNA TGTGCCAGCAGCCCTACAGGGGGCCGCCTCTACAATGAGCAGTTCTTC.

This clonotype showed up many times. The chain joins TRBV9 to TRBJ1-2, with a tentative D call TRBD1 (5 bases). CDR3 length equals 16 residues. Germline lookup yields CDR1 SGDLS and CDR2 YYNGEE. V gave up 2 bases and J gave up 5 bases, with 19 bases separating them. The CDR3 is CASSVSRDGRPYGYTF. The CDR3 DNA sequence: TGTGCCAGCAGCGTGTCGCGGGACGGGAGGCCTTATGGCTACACCTTC.

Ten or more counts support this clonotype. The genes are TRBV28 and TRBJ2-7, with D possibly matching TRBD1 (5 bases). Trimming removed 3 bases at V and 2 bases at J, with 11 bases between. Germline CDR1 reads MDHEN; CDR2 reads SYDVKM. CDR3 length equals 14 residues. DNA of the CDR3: TGTGCCAGCAGTTTCAACAGGAGCCCCTACGAGCAGTACTTC. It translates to CASSFNRSPYEQYF.

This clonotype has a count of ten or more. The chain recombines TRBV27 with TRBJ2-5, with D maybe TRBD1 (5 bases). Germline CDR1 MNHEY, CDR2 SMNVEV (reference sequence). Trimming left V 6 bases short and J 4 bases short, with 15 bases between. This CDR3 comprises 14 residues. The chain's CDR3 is CASRVLGRGETQYF. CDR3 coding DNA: TGTGCCAGCAGGGTTTTGGGGCGTGGAGAGACCCAGTACTTC.

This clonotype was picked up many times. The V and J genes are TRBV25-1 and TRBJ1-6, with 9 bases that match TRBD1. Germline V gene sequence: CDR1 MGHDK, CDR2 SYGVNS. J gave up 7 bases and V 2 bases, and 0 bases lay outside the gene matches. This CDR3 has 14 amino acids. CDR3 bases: TGTGCCAGCAGTGAAGGGACAGGGAATTCACCCCTCCACTTT. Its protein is CASSEGTGNSPLHF.